The 22 T cell receptor beta chains in this list originate from one sample, sequenced in a study of T cells after yellow fever vaccination. TCRdb re-called the 5' RACE reads with MiXCR, one entry per CDR3 protein. Of about 69,000 distinct CDR3 sequences detected, approximately 6.2% appear once; the ten largest clones hold roughly 2.2%. Sequenced material: CD4+ T cells sorted from PBMCs, taken roughly 14 days after the first yellow fever vaccination. The source of these receptors is a man aged 18 to 30 who received the YFV17D yellow fever vaccine.

This clonotype was detected ten times or more. The rearrangement joins TRBV20-1 to TRBJ1-3; 8 bases line up with TRBD1. V gave up 6 bases and J gave up 3 bases; unmatched junction bases: 7. Looked up from germline, CDR1 is DFQATT and CDR2 is SNEGSKA (reference sequence). There are 14 residues in the CDR3. In DNA form, the CDR3 reads TGCAGTGCCCCGACAGGGGATGGTGGAAACACCATATATTTT. It specifies CSAPTGDGGNTIYF.

This clonotype was detected many times. The chain carries TRBV7-3 and TRBJ2-6; D may be TRBD1 or TRBD2 (6 bases each). The germline CDR1 and CDR2 sequences are SGHTA and FQGTGA. Trimming removed 3 bases at V and 1 base at J, with 10 bases between. The CDR3 spans 16 residues. CDR3 residues: CASSLRGGSGANVLTF. For the CDR3, the DNA is TGTGCCAGCAGCTTGCGAGGGGGGTCTGGGGCCAACGTCCTGACTTTC.

Ten or more counts support this clonotype. For the CDR3, the DNA is TGTGCCAGCTCACCTCCCGGGACTAGTACGTTAAACATTCAGTACTTC. Its translation: CASSPPGTSTLNIQYF. This rearrangement joins TRBV18 to TRBJ2-4, with 8 bases identical to TRBD2. Losses at the gene ends were 3 bases for V and 6 bases for J; bases not matched to a gene: 10. This CDR3 spans 16 amino acids. The germline CDR1 and CDR2 sequences are KGHSH and LQKENI.

This clonotype has just a few counts. The chain's CDR3 is CASSLTDSGEQFF. The CDR3 DNA sequence: TGCGCCAGCAGCTTGACCGACTCCGGTGAGCAGTTCTTC. The rearrangement uses TRBV5-1 and TRBJ2-1; D unresolved. This CDR3 comprises 13 residues. V gave up 1 base and J gave up 9 bases, with 11 bases separating them. Germline CDR1 and CDR2: SGHRS and YFSETQ.

This clonotype was counted ten times or more. The chain joins TRBV11-2 to TRBJ1-1; D is unresolved. The V and J ends lost 7 bases and 0 bases respectively, with 15 bases between them. The CDR3 is made up of 15 amino acids. Germline CDR1 reads SGHAT; CDR2 reads FQNNGV. The CDR3 loop is CASTLGLTMNTEAFF. The CDR3 coding sequence is TGTGCCAGCACACTCGGACTTACTATGAACACTGAAGCTTTCTTT.

This clonotype was counted many times. The chain joins TRBV5-1 to TRBJ2-5, with D perhaps assigned TRBD1 or TRBD2 (6 bases each). Trimming took 0 bases from V and 1 from J, leaving 16 bases between them. This CDR3 contains 17 residues. The germline V gene has CDR1 SGHRS and CDR2 YFSETQ. This CDR3 is CASSLGGRGALQETQYF. In nucleotides, the CDR3 is TGCGCCAGCAGCTTGGGGGGGCGCGGGGCCCTCCAAGAGACCCAGTACTTC. The full variable domain, completed using reference TRBV5-1 and TRBJ2-5, is KAGVTQTPRYLIKTRGQQVTLSCSPISGHRSVSWYQQTPGQGLQFLFEYFSETQRNKGNFPGRFSGRQFSNSRSEMNVSTLELGDSALYLCASSLGGRGALQETQYFGPGTRLLVL.

V usage is TRBV18 and J usage is TRBJ1-5; D remains ambiguous. The CDR3 has 13 residues. V lost 3 bases to trimming and J lost 6 bases, with 9 bases between them. Germline V gene sequence: CDR1 KGHSH, CDR2 LQKENI. Here the CDR3 DNA reads TGTGCCAGCTCACCGACGCCGGTTCAGCCCCAGCATTTT. The encoded protein is CASSPTPVQPQHF.

The rearrangement uses TRBV18 and TRBJ2-6; 7 nucleotides agree with TRBD1. V gave up 2 bases and J gave up 0 bases; unmatched junction bases: 4. The germline CDR1 and CDR2 sequences are KGHSH and LQKENI. This CDR3 has 17 residues. The chain's CDR3 is CASSPTPGGSGANVLTF. CDR3 coding DNA: TGTGCCAGCTCACCAACGCCAGGGGGCTCTGGGGCCAACGTCCTGACTTTC.

Ten or more counts support this clonotype. This chain joins TRBV19 and TRBJ2-2, with D perhaps matching TRBD2 (6 bases). The length of the CDR3 is 16 residues. Trimming took 7 bases from V and 4 from J, leaving 19 bases between them. Germline V gives CDR1 LNHDA, CDR2 SQIVND (reference sequence). The CDR3 DNA sequence: TGTGCCAGTAAAACACTGGCGGCGGGACCCACCGGGGAGCTGTTTTTT. Its translation: CASKTLAAGPTGELFF. The full variable domain, with the rest looked up from reference TRBV19 and TRBJ2-2, is DGGITQSPKYLFRKEGQNVTLSCEQNLNHDAMYWYRQDPGQGLRLIYYSQIVNDFQKGDIAEGYSVSREKKESFPLTVTSAQKNPTAFYLCASKTLAAGPTGELFFGEGSRLTVL.

In this sample, this clonotype turned up many times. The genes are TRBV7-6 and TRBJ2-5; TRBD2 matches at 14 bases. Per the germline V gene, CDR1 is SGHVS and CDR2 is FNYEAQ. The CDR3 has 15 amino acids. J was trimmed by 4 bases and V by 3 bases; bases with no gene match: 1. CDR3 sequence reads: CASSFGLAGGETQYF. Written as DNA, the CDR3 is TGTGCCAGCAGCTTTGGACTAGCGGGGGGAGAGACCCAGTACTTC.

This clonotype came up a few times. This rearrangement joins TRBV30 to TRBJ1-2; 7 nucleotides match TRBD1. The CDR3 has 12 amino acids. The junction had 11 bases not matched to a gene; V was cut back by 3 bases and J by 13 bases. Germline-derived CDR1 and CDR2 are GTSNPN and SVGIG (reference sequence). The CDR3 spells CAWRTGQGGLTF. The CDR3 coding sequence is TGTGCCTGGAGGACAGGGCAGGGAGGACTCACCTTC.

This clonotype appeared many times. The rearrangement joins TRBV7-2 to TRBJ2-1; no clear D gene. The CDR3 covers 14 residues. Trimming left V 5 bases short and J 8 bases short, with 16 bases between. CDR1 SGHTA and CDR2 FQGNSA come from the germline V gene. DNA of the CDR3: TGTGCCAGCAGCCCCCAGGCTCCTAGGCATGAGCAGTTCTTC. It codes for CASSPQAPRHEQFF. The variable domain in full, with the rest retrieved from reference TRBV7-2 and TRBJ2-1, is GAGVSQSPSNKVTEKGKDVELRCDPISGHTALYWYRQSLGQGLEFLIYFQGNSAPDKSGLPSDRFSAERTGGSVSTLTIQRTQQEDSAVYLCASSPQAPRHEQFFGPGTRLTVL.

At least ten counts were recorded for this clonotype. This chain uses TRBV27 with TRBJ2-3; maybe TRBD1 (5 bases). V was shortened by 6 bases and J by 1 base, with 8 bases between the two germline ends. Per germline, CDR1 MNHEY and CDR2 SMNVEV (reference sequence). The CDR3 is 13 residues long. The CDR3 nucleotides are TGTGCCAGCAGGGGGCCAGGCACAGATACGCAGTATTTT. This encodes CASRGPGTDTQYF.

This clonotype was found many times. The V call is TRBV12-3 or TRBV12-4, the J call TRBJ2-3; a possible D gene is TRBD1 (6 bases). The CDR3 length is 14 residues. Trimming stripped 6 bases from V and 4 bases from J, with 14 bases between. The CDR3 sequence: CASSPTGIPDTQYF. DNA for the CDR3: TGTGCCAGCAGCCCAACAGGGATCCCAGATACGCAGTATTTT.

Ten or more counts support this clonotype. This chain connects TRBV12-3 or TRBV12-4 to TRBJ2-7, with 11 bases aligning to TRBD2. Losses at the gene ends were 7 bases for V and 2 bases for J; bases not matched to a gene: 7. CDR3 length equals 15 residues. The CDR3 DNA reads TGTGCCAGCACCCCGGGACTAGCGGATGCCTACGAGCAGTACTTC. It specifies CASTPGLADAYEQYF.

Ten or more counts support this clonotype. The rearrangement joins TRBV20-1 to TRBJ1-2; 9 positions match TRBD1. With V trimmed by 1 base and J by 12 bases, 3 bases remained unmatched. The length of the CDR3 is 11 residues. Germline assignment: CDR1 DFQATT and CDR2 SNEGSKA (reference sequence). In DNA form, the CDR3 reads TGCAGTGCTAGAGGACAGGGGGATGACACCTTC. It is translated as CSARGQGDDTF.

The table lists this clonotype with many counts. The genes are TRBV12-3 or TRBV12-4 and TRBJ2-7; unclear D gene. Trimming took 7 bases from V and 2 from J, leaving 12 bases between them. The CDR3 spans 13 residues. The CDR3 region is CASTRTLAYEQYF. CDR3 sequence (DNA): TGTGCCAGCACCCGGACGCTAGCCTACGAGCAGTACTTC.

This clonotype has a count of ten or more. This chain links TRBV7-9 with TRBJ2-7; D gene unclear. Germline V gene lookup returns CDR1 SEHNR and CDR2 FQNEAQ (reference sequence). V lost 4 bases to trimming and J lost 4 bases, with 20 bases between them. CDR3 length: 16 amino acids. The CDR3 region is CASSSHLGRSWYEQYF. The CDR3 nucleotides read TGTGCCAGCAGCTCGCACCTCGGCAGGAGTTGGTACGAGCAGTACTTC. The whole variable domain, remainder taken from reference TRBV7-9 and TRBJ2-7, is DTGVSQNPRHKITKRGQNVTFRCDPISEHNRLYWYRQTLGQGPEFLTYFQNEAQLEKSRLLSDRFSAERPKGSFSTLEIQRTEQGDSAMYLCASSSHLGRSWYEQYFGPGTRLTVT.

At least ten counts were recorded for this clonotype. The V call is TRBV20-1, the J call TRBJ2-3; 8 bases align to TRBD1. Germline CDR1 and CDR2: DFQATT and SNEGSKA (reference sequence). CDR3 length: 15 residues. The J segment lost 2 bases and the V segment lost 6 bases, leaving 10 bases of the junction unmatched. The DNA of the CDR3 is TGCAGTGCCGGACGACAGGGGAACCCCACAGATACGCAGTATTTT. Its protein is CSAGRQGNPTDTQYF.

The chain couples TRBV5-5 to TRBJ2-3; no firm D call. From germline, CDR1 is SGHKS and CDR2 YYEKEE (reference sequence). This CDR3 comprises 16 residues. V lost 4 bases and J 3 bases, leaving 18 bases between the germline ends. The CDR3 nucleotides read TGTGCCAGCAGCCCCTGGCTCCTCTCTAGGACAGATACGCAGTATTTT. It is translated as CASSPWLLSRTDTQYF.

This clonotype was picked up many times. The chain carries TRBV6-2 or TRBV6-3 and TRBJ2-2, with D possibly TRBD1 on 5 matching bases. The CDR3 contains 12 residues. V was cut by 7 bases and J by 5 bases, with 8 bases left in between. CDR1 is MNHEY and CDR2 is SVGEGT in the germline V gene. The CDR3 DNA is TGTGCCAGCAACAAGGGGACCGGGGAGCTGTTTTTT. Translation: CASNKGTGELFF.

This clonotype has at least ten counts. The chain joins TRBV5-4 to TRBJ2-3; tentatively, D is TRBD1 or TRBD2 (5 bases each). Germline CDR1 SGHNT, CDR2 YYREEE (reference sequence). The ends were cut back, 4 bases at V and 4 bases at J, with 16 bases in the middle. The CDR3 totals 15 residues. The CDR3 protein is CASSTGSGWPDTQYF. The CDR3 DNA is TGTGCCAGCAGCACGGGATCAGGGTGGCCAGATACGCAGTATTTT. Full variable domain (missing parts from reference TRBV5-4 and TRBJ2-3): ETGVTQSPTHLIKTRGQQVTLRCSSQSGHNTVSWYQQALGQGPQFIFQYYREEENGRGNFPPRFSGLQFPNYSSELNVNALELDDSALYLCASSTGSGWPDTQYFGPGTRLTVL.